The T cell receptor beta chain under discussion was sequenced for a study of blood T cell repertoires in COVID-19. Looking at the study overall: The origin of the acute and convalescent COVID-19 samples was the United States, Italy and Spain.

Sequencing used immunoSEQ multiplex PCR; TCRdb keeps in-frame clones, though not all of them. Of 150,000 to 200,000 clones in the sample, 80% to 90% were seen once. The CDR3 runs 15 residues. Trimming stripped 4 bases from V and 4 bases from J, with 16 bases between. The V gene's germline CDR1 is SGDLS and CDR2 YYNGEE. The chain recombines TRBV9 with TRBJ2-3; no reliable D call. Sequencing was performed on peripheral blood. This receptor was obtained from a woman in her sixties or seventies with COVID-19, enrolled during active disease. The CDR3 region has the DNA TGTGCCAGCAGCCAGAGGATTAATCGGCCAGATACGCAGTATTTT. Protein product: CASSQRINRPDTQYF.